A single sample gave rise to the 22 T cell receptor beta chains below, sequenced in a study of response to subunit inactivated influenza vaccine. Each CDR3 protein is one row after TCRdb ran MiXCR on the RT-PCR reads. This sample has some 500,000 distinct CDR3 sequences, with 25% found just once. The material was CD4+ T cells sorted from PBMCs, obtained around 5 days after vaccination. The receptors originated from a man aged 45 to 65 who received an inactivated influenza vaccine.

The chain joins TRBV5-1 to TRBJ2-1; 8 nucleotides agree with TRBD2. Trimming at V came to 4 bases and at J to 5 bases, leaving 8 bases not matched to a gene. This CDR3 is built from 15 residues. The germline CDR1 and CDR2 sequences are SGHRS and YFSETQ. CDR3: CASSPIIGGDNEQFF. The CDR3 DNA is TGCGCCAGCAGCCCAATTATCGGGGGGGACAATGAGCAGTTCTTC.

This rearrangement joins TRBV28 to TRBJ2-3; no definite D call. CDR1 is MDHEN, CDR2 SYDVKM, per germline. Trimming stripped 2 bases from V and 5 bases from J, with 11 bases between. The CDR3 is made up of 14 amino acids. CDR3 loop: CASSLPVGGDTQYF. The CDR3 DNA reads as TGTGCCAGCAGTTTACCCGTGGGCGGAGATACGCAGTATTTT.

This clonotype occurred many times. This rearrangement joins TRBV10-3 to TRBJ2-1; D call uncertain. Trimming shortened V by 6 bases and J by 5 bases, and 11 bases separated the two germline ends. The CDR3 runs to 13 residues. Germline CDR1 ENHRY, CDR2 SYGVKD. In DNA form, the CDR3 reads TGTGCCATCAGACAGAACGTTAACAATGAGCAGTTCTTC. Its translation is CAIRQNVNNEQFF.

In this sample, this clonotype turned up a few times. The V gene is TRBV28, the J gene TRBJ1-1; D remains unclear. This CDR3 has 13 residues. The V end was cut by 10 bases, the J end by 5 bases, with 17 bases between. Germline CDR1 reads MDHEN; CDR2 reads SYDVKM. The CDR3 reads CAINRAVGTEAFF. The CDR3 nucleotides are TGTGCCATCAACCGGGCAGTGGGGACTGAAGCTTTCTTT. The entire variable domain, with the rest obtained from reference TRBV28 and TRBJ1-1, is as follows: DVKVTQSSRYLVKRTGEKVFLECVQDMDHENMFWYRQDPGLGLRLIYFSYDVKMKEKGDIPEGYSVSREKKERFSLILESASTNQTSMYLCAINRAVGTEAFFGQGTRLTVV.

V usage is TRBV7-6 and J usage is TRBJ2-1; D unclear. Deletions cut 5 bases from V and 3 bases from J, with 11 bases between. This CDR3 contains 14 residues. Germline V gives CDR1 SGHVS, CDR2 FNYEAQ. The CDR3 region is CASSIRGFYNEQFF. DNA for the CDR3: TGTGCCAGCAGCATCAGAGGATTCTACAATGAGCAGTTCTTC.

The V gene is TRBV5-1, the J gene TRBJ2-7; TRBD1 aligns across 8 bases. Per the germline V gene, CDR1 is SGHRS and CDR2 is YFSETQ. The V and J ends lost 3 bases and 10 bases, in that order; junction bases with no gene match: 3. The CDR3 is made up of 11 amino acids. The CDR3 loop reads CASSSDRAQYF. The CDR3 DNA reads TGCGCCAGCAGCTCGGACAGGGCCCAGTACTTC.

This clonotype was detected a few times. The chain links TRBV29-1 to TRBJ2-5; D might be TRBD1 (6 bases). V dropped 6 bases and J dropped 7 bases, with 15 bases sitting between them. Germline loops: CDR1 SQVTM, CDR2 ANQGSEA. The CDR3 has 12 residues. The CDR3, as DNA: TGCAGCGTCGAAACAGGGTCCGCGACCCAGTACTTC. Amino acid sequence: CSVETGSATQYF.

The chain uses TRBV12-3 or TRBV12-4 and TRBJ2-3, with D possibly being TRBD2 (6 bases). This CDR3 spans 16 amino acids. V gave up 4 bases and J gave up 2 bases, with 16 bases separating them. The CDR3: CASSSRLGGYTDTQYF. The CDR3 DNA is TGTGCCAGCAGTTCTCGTCTGGGGGGTTACACAGATACGCAGTATTTT.

The DNA of the CDR3 is TGTGCCAGCAGTTACTCGAGGTCGGCCCAGTACTTC. Its translation is CASSYSRSAQYF. The chain couples TRBV6-2 or TRBV6-3 to TRBJ2-5; no clear D gene. This CDR3 comprises 12 residues. CDR1 is MNHEY, CDR2 SVGEGT, per germline. Between the trimmed V and J ends, which lost 0 bases and 9 bases, there was a span of 8 bases.

This clonotype has ten or more counts. The chain couples TRBV5-1 to TRBJ2-1, with D perhaps TRBD2 (6 bases). CDR3 length: 16 amino acids. V lost 5 bases to trimming and J lost 0 bases, with 15 bases between them. CDR1 SGHRS and CDR2 YFSETQ come from the germline V gene. The CDR3: CASRGLAGSSYNEQFF. The CDR3 nucleotides read TGCGCCAGCAGGGGGCTTGCCGGGAGCTCCTACAATGAGCAGTTCTTC.

This clonotype came up many times. The rearrangement joins TRBV28 to TRBJ2-7; 9 positions match TRBD1. This CDR3 region has 15 residues. The germline V gene has CDR1 MDHEN and CDR2 SYDVKM. J lost 1 base, V lost 3 bases, and 4 bases had no gene match. This CDR3 reads CASSFSGTGSYEQYF. CDR3 nucleotide sequence: TGTGCCAGCAGTTTCTCCGGGACAGGGTCCTACGAGCAGTACTTC.

V usage is TRBV20-1 and J usage is TRBJ2-5; D unclear. The CDR3 sequence is 16 residues long. Germline CDR1 is DFQATT and CDR2 is SNEGSKA (reference sequence). Trimming pared 1 base from V and 1 base from J, leaving 16 bases between. As DNA, the CDR3 is TGCAGTGCTAGAGTAGGACGTTTAAGGGTCCAAGAGACCCAGTACTTC. It specifies CSARVGRLRVQETQYF.

The V and J genes are TRBV11-3 and TRBJ2-4, with D perhaps TRBD1 (7 bases). Trimming cost V 1 base and J 9 bases, with 19 bases left between them. CDR1 SGHNT and CDR2 YENEEA come from the germline V gene. The CDR3 spans 16 residues. DNA of the CDR3: TGTGCCAGCAGCTTAGTTTCAGGGGGAGGACCCGTCATTCAGTACTTC. Translation: CASSLVSGGGPVIQYF.

This clonotype was picked up a small number of times. This chain links TRBV10-3 with TRBJ1-6, with TRBD1 as a possible D gene (6 bases). This CDR3 has 14 residues. Germline V CDR1 and CDR2: ENHRY, SYGVKD. V gave up 7 bases and J gave up 7 bases, with 14 bases separating them. The CDR3 reads CAITEDSSNSPLHF. CDR3 in DNA: TGTGCCATCACCGAGGACAGCTCCAATTCACCCCTCCACTTT.

This clonotype was counted a few times. The chain links TRBV20-1 to TRBJ2-7, with TRBD2 matching 9 bases. CDR1 DFQATT and CDR2 SNEGSKA come from the germline V gene (reference sequence). The CDR3 sequence is 14 residues long. Trimming at V came to 3 bases and at J to 2 bases, leaving 5 bases not matched to a gene. For the CDR3, the DNA is TGCAGTGCTAGGGTAGCGGGGGAAGCCTACGAGCAGTACTTC. Its translation is CSARVAGEAYEQYF.

This clonotype was counted a few times. This sequence joins TRBV6-5 and TRBJ2-1; D is tentatively TRBD1 or TRBD2 (5 bases each). The ends were cut back, 8 bases at V and 9 bases at J, with 14 bases in the middle. Germline V gives CDR1 MNHEY, CDR2 SVGAGI. The CDR3 has 12 residues. The CDR3 nucleotides read TGTGCCAGCGGGTACAGGAGCGGTGAGCAGTTCTTC. This encodes CASGYRSGEQFF.

The chain links TRBV7-9 to TRBJ2-7; 7 bases match TRBD1. V lost 1 base and J lost 3; bases outside the gene matches: 6. The CDR3 runs 15 residues. Germline CDR1 SEHNR, CDR2 FQNEAQ (reference sequence). The CDR3 DNA sequence: TGTGCCAGCAGCTTAGGGAGACAGGGCGGCTACGAGCAGTACTTC. Residues: CASSLGRQGGYEQYF.

The CDR3 here is CASRPNQVGTQYF. CDR3 sequence (DNA): TGTGCCAGCAGGCCTAACCAAGTAGGTACGCAGTATTTT. V and J are TRBV27 and TRBJ2-3, with D uncertain. The ends were cut back, 6 bases at V and 8 bases at J, with 15 bases in the middle. CDR3 size: 13 residues. Per germline, CDR1 MNHEY and CDR2 SMNVEV (reference sequence).

This clonotype was counted a few times. The chain combines TRBV10-1 with TRBJ2-5, with D possibly matching TRBD2 (6 bases). V was shortened by 0 bases and J by 4 bases, with 12 bases between the two germline ends. Germline loops: CDR1 WNHNN, CDR2 SYGVQD (reference sequence). This CDR3 is 15 amino acids long. The CDR3 reads CASSESDRGIETQYF. Written as DNA, the CDR3 is TGCGCCAGCAGTGAGTCAGACCGGGGGATAGAGACCCAGTACTTC.

CDR3 sequence (DNA): TGTGCCAGCAGCCTGTACAGGGGCAACGAGCAGTACTTC. This translates into CASSLYRGNEQYF. V usage is TRBV11-2 and J usage is TRBJ2-7; TRBD1 matches at 7 bases. This CDR3 contains 13 residues. V was clipped by 5 bases and J by 5 bases; unmatched bases: 6. The germline gives CDR1 SGHAT, CDR2 FQNNGV.

Ten or more counts support this clonotype. The rearrangement uses TRBV4-2 and TRBJ2-3; no reliable D call. CDR1 and CDR2 from the germline V gene are LGHNA and YNFKEQ. The V gene lost 0 bases and the J gene lost 4 bases, with 5 bases spanning the gap. The CDR3 covers 13 residues. CDR3 region: CASSQDWSDTQYF. The CDR3 DNA reads as TGTGCCAGCAGCCAAGATTGGTCAGATACGCAGTATTTT.

This chain uses TRBV4-1 with TRBJ2-3; D possibly matches TRBD1 or TRBD2 (7 bases each). Trimming removed 0 bases at V and 4 bases at J, with 14 bases between. The CDR3 sequence is 16 residues long. Germline CDR1 is MGHRA and CDR2 is YSYEKL. The CDR3 DNA reads TGCGCCAGCAGCCAAGAGGCAGGGGGGGGCCCAGATACGCAGTATTTT. It is translated as CASSQEAGGGPDTQYF.